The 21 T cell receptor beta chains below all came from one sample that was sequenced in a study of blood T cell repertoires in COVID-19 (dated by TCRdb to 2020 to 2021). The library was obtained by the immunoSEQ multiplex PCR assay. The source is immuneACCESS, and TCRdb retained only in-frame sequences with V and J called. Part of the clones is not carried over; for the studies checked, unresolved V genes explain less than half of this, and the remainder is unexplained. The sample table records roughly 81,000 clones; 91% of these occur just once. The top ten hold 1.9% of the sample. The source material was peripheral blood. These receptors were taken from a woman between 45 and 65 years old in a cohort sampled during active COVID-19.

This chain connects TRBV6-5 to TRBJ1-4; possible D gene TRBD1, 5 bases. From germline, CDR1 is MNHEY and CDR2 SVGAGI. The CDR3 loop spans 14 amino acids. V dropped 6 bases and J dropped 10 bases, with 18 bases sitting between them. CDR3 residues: CASSQTTAPGKLFF. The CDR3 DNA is TGTGCCAGCAGCCAAACGACAGCCCCGGGAAAACTGTTTTTT.

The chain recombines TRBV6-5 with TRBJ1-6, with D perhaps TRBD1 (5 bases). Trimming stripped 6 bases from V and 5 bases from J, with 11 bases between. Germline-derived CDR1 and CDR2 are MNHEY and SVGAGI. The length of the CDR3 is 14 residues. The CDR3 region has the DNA TGTGCCAGCAGCATGGGACTGAATAATTCACCCCTCCACTTT. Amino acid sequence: CASSMGLNNSPLHF.

CDR3 coding DNA: TGTGCCAGTAGTCTCCGGGACAGGGAGAAAGCAGATACGCAGTATTTT. It translates to CASSLRDREKADTQYF. This chain connects TRBV19 to TRBJ2-3; 9 bases line up with TRBD1. CDR1 is LNHDA, CDR2 SQIVND, per germline (reference sequence). Trimming at V came to 5 bases and at J to 4 bases, leaving 10 bases not matched to a gene. The CDR3 loop spans 16 amino acids.

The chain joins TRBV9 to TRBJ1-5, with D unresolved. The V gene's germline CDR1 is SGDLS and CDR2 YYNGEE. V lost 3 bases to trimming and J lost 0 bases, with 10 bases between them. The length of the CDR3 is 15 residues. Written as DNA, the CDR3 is TGTGCCAGCAGCGCTGAGGGAGATAGCAATCAGCCCCAGCATTTT. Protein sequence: CASSAEGDSNQPQHF.

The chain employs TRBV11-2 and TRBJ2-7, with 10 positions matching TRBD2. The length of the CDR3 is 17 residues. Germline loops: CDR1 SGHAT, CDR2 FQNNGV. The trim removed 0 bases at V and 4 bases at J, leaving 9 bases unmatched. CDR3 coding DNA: TGTGCCAGCAGCTTAGATCGAGGAGCGGGAGGGGGATACGAGCAGTACTTC. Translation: CASSLDRGAGGGYEQYF.

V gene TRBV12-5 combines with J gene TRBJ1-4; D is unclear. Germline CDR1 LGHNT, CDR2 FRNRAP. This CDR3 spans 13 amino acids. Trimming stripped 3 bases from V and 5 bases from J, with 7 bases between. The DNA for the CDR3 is TGTGCTAGTGGTTTAAGTCTAAATGAAAAACTGTTTTTT. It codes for CASGLSLNEKLFF.

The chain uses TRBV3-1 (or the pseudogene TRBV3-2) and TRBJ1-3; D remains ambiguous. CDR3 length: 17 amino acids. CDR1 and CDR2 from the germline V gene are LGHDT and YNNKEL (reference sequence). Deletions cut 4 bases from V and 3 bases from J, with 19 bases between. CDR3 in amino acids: CASSPYGRGSFGNTIYF. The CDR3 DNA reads TGTGCCAGCAGCCCCTACGGCCGGGGAAGTTTTGGAAACACCATATATTTT.

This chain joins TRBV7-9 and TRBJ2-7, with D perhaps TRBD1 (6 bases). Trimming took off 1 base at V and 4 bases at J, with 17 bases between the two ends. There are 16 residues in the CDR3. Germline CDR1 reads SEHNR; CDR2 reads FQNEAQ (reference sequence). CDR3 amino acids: CASSLEVARGPYEQYF. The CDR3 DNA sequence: TGTGCCAGCAGCTTAGAAGTAGCCAGGGGCCCGTACGAGCAGTACTTC.

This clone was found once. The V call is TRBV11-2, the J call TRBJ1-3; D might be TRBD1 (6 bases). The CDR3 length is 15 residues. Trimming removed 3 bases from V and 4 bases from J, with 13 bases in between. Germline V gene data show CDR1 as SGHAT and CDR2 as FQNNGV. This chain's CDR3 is CASSLVQGGGNTIYF. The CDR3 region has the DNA TGTGCCAGCAGCTTGGTACAGGGTGGGGGAAACACCATATATTTT.

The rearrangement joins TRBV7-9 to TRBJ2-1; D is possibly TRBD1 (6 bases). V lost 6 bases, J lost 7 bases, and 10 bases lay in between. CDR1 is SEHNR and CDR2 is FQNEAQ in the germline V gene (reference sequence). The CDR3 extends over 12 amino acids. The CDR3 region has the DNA TGTGCCAGCAGATCAGGGGCAAATGAGCAGTTCTTC. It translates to CASRSGANEQFF.

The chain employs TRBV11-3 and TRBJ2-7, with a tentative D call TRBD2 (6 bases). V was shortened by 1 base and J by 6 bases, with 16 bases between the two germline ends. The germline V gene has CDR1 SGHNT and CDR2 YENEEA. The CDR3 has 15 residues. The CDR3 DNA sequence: TGTGCCAGCAGCTTAGGCGGGACGCCCAATGGCGAGCAGTACTTC. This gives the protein CASSLGGTPNGEQYF.

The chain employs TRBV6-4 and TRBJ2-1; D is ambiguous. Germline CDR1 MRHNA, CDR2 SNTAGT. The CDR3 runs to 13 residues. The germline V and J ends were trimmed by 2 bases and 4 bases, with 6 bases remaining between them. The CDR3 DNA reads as TGTGCCAGCAGTGACGGCATTTACAATGAGCAGTTCTTC. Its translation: CASSDGIYNEQFF.

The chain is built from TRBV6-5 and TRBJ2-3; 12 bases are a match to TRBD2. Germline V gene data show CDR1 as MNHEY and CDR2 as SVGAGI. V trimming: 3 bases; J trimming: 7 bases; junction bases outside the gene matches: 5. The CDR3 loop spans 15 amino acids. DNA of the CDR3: TGTGCCAGCAGTTATTCTAGCGGGGGGGCCCATACGCAGTATTTT. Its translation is CASSYSSGGAHTQYF.

In nucleotides, the CDR3 is TGTGCCAGCAGTGCACAAGAGGGTTCACCCCTCCACTTT. This translates into CASSAQEGSPLHF. The rearrangement links TRBV9 to TRBJ1-6; D not resolved. This CDR3 comprises 13 residues. The germline V gene has CDR1 SGDLS and CDR2 YYNGEE. Trimming pared 5 bases from V and 9 bases from J, leaving 12 bases between.

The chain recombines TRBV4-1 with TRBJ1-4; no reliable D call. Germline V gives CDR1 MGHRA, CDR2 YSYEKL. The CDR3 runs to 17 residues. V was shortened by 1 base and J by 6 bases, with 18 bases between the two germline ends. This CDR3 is CASSQVVGRAEDEKLFF. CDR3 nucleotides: TGCGCCAGCAGCCAAGTTGTCGGACGAGCGGAGGATGAAAAACTGTTTTTT.

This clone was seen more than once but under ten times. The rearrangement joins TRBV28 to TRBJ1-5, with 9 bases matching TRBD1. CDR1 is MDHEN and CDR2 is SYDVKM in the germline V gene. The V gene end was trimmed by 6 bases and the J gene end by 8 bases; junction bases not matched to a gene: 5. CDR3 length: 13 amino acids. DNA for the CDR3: TGTGCCAGCAGAGGACAGGGGCGGGAGCCCCAGCATTTT. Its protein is CASRGQGREPQHF.

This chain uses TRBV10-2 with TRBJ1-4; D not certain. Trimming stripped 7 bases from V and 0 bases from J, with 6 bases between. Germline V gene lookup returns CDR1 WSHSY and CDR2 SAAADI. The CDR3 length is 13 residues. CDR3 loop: CASTGTTNEKLFF. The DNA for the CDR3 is TGCGCCAGCACGGGGACAACTAATGAAAAACTGTTTTTT.

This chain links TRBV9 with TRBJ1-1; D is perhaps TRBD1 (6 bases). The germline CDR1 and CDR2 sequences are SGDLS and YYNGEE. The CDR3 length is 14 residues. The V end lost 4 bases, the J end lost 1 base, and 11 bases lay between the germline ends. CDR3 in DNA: TGTGCCAGCAGCAAGGTACAGGGGAACACTGAAGCTTTCTTT. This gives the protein CASSKVQGNTEAFF.

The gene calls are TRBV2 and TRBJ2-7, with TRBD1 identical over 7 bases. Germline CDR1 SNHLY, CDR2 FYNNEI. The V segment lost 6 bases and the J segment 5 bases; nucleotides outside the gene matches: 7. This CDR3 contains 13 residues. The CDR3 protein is CASSPDRSHEQYF. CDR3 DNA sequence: TGTGCCAGCAGCCCGGACAGGTCCCACGAGCAGTACTTC.

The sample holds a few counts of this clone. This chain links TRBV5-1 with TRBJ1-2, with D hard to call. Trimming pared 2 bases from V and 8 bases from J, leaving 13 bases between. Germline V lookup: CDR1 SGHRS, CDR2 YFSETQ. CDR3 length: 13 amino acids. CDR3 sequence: CASSFEGSGGYTF. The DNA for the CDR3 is TGCGCCAGCAGCTTTGAGGGATCGGGAGGCTACACCTTC.

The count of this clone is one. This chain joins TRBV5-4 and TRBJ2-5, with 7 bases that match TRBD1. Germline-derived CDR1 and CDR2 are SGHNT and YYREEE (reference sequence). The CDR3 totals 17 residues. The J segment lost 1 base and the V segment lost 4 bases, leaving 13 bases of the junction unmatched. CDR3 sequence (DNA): TGTGCCAGCAGCAACCAGAAGGAACAGGGGCCCCAAGAGACCCAGTACTTC. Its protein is CASSNQKEQGPQETQYF.